This TCR beta chain was recorded in a study of blood T cells in healthy people across ages. Across the whole study: Per every two T cells, about one barcoded beta molecule was captured by template switching.

Through a sample-barcoded 5' primer and a J-beta primer mix, a second PCR was run for roughly 6 to 11 cycles. Every sample returned 2.5 million or more CDR3-containing paired-end reads. Using its own MiXCR run on the 5' RACE reads, TCRdb lists one record per CDR3 protein. The sample includes around 940,000 distinct CDR3 sequences, 51% of them seen just once. Trimming left V 0 bases short and J 4 bases short, with 11 bases between. The CDR3 sequence is 15 residues long. The germline V gene has CDR1 SGHTS and CDR2 YDEGEE. Donor samples were obtained from healthy Caucasian individuals from Russia, aged roughly 6 to 90.

The source of this sequence is a woman aged 55-69 years in good health. V usage is TRBV5-8 and J usage is TRBJ2-1, with D unresolved. Sequencing was carried out using blood. The CDR3 DNA follows: TGTGCCAGCAGCTTGGTATGGGAATCTTACAATGAGCAGTTCTTC. Its translation: CASSLVWESYNEQFF.